The rows below give T cell receptor beta chains drawn from one sample of a study of response to subunit inactivated influenza vaccine. TCRdb re-derived calls from the RT-PCR reads in MiXCR, one entry per CDR3 protein. The repertoire consists of approximately 500,000 distinct CDR3 sequences, with 12% to 15% occurring once and the leading ten covering roughly 11%. The source material was PBMCs from blood, sampled about 13 days after vaccination. The receptors here all came from a man in his fifties who received an inactivated influenza vaccine. CDR3s leave out the opening cysteine and the closing phenylalanine or tryptophan. Fields, in order: V gene, clone size, D gene, J gene, CDR3 protein. D genes are given only for firm matches. Some rows mark clone size as missing; the rest say once, few, many or name a class of expanded clone.

V: TRBV4-2; size: .; D: .; J: TRBJ1-6; CDR3: ASSQDPPARGYNSPLH
V: TRBV5-5; size: .; D: .; J: TRBJ1-1; CDR3: ASSRMTPPTEAF
V: TRBV4-3; size: many; D: .; J: TRBJ2-1; CDR3: ASSQGVGETNEQF
V: TRBV27; size: many; D: TRBD1; J: TRBJ2-1; CDR3: ASSRTGGNEQF
V: TRBV5-1; size: few; D: TRBD2; J: TRBJ2-1; CDR3: ASSPILAGVYNEQF
V: TRBV7-2; size: many; D: .; J: TRBJ1-5; CDR3: ASSSDLNQPQH
V: TRBV20-1; size: many; D: TRBD2; J: TRBJ2-3; CDR3: SARDGGRAASTDTQY
V: TRBV7-9; size: .; D: .; J: TRBJ1-6; CDR3: ASSLSRRSNSPLH
V: TRBV5-1; size: .; D: TRBD1; J: TRBJ2-6; CDR3: ASRDRADSGANVLT
V: TRBV21-1; size: many; D: .; J: TRBJ2-7; CDR3: ASSKGTSGETYEQY
V: TRBV6-2/TRBV6-3; size: .; D: .; J: TRBJ2-3; CDR3: ASSYVRGAIADTQY
V: TRBV4-2; size: .; D: .; J: TRBJ2-5; CDR3: ASSQDRQGGQETQY
V: TRBV14; size: few; D: .; J: TRBJ2-7; CDR3: ASSLVGARLEQY
V: TRBV7-8; size: .; D: .; J: TRBJ1-5; CDR3: ASSLFQGSQPQH
V: TRBV7-8; size: few; D: .; J: TRBJ1-1; CDR3: ASSLDSLGMNTEAF
V: TRBV12-3/TRBV12-4; size: .; D: TRBD2; J: TRBJ2-7; CDR3: ASSFQLAGVVRAYEQY
V: TRBV20-1; size: few; D: .; J: TRBJ1-2; CDR3: SAGRLGGYT
V: TRBV28; size: few; D: TRBD1; J: TRBJ2-3; CDR3: ASSWPGTGEKRDTQY
V: TRBV2; size: many; D: .; J: TRBJ2-1; CDR3: ASSEEGRAEF
V: TRBV20-1; size: .; D: TRBD2; J: TRBJ2-1; CDR3: SARPGLAANEQF
V: TRBV6-1; size: many; D: TRBD2; J: TRBJ2-7; CDR3: ASRGLAVSSYEQY
V: TRBV7-2; size: few; D: TRBD2; J: TRBJ2-3; CDR3: ASSLGSGGTLDTQY
V: TRBV7-9; size: .; D: .; J: TRBJ2-7; CDR3: ASSLADRSASYEQY
V: TRBV5-1; size: .; D: .; J: TRBJ2-7; CDR3: ASSGRSYEQY
V: TRBV14; size: .; D: .; J: TRBJ2-1; CDR3: ASSQDGGSSYNDQF
V: TRBV7-2; size: .; D: .; J: TRBJ1-4; CDR3: ASSLDWQGEKLF
V: TRBV4-2; size: few; D: .; J: TRBJ1-2; CDR3: ASSQDVGGVVYGYT
V: TRBV20-1; size: few; D: TRBD1; J: TRBJ1-6; CDR3: SARTGRDNSPLH
V: TRBV10-3; size: .; D: TRBD1; J: TRBJ2-1; CDR3: ATAGTGKFVYNEQF
V: TRBV13; size: .; D: TRBD1; J: TRBJ1-3; CDR3: ASSFTGQLRFSFSGNTIY
V: TRBV20-1; size: many; D: TRBD2; J: TRBJ2-1; CDR3: SARERGGRAMKEQF
V: TRBV18; size: many; D: .; J: TRBJ2-5; CDR3: ASSPGAQETQY
V: TRBV7-6; size: .; D: .; J: TRBJ1-4; CDR3: ASSPIQGEKLF
V: TRBV15; size: few; D: .; J: TRBJ2-7; CDR3: ATSRDRGENYEQY
V: TRBV20-1; size: .; D: TRBD2; J: TRBJ2-7; CDR3: SALGAGGYEQY
V: TRBV29-1; size: .; D: TRBD1; J: TRBJ2-7; CDR3: SVVSRTGVYEQY
V: TRBV27; size: few; D: TRBD1; J: TRBJ2-1; CDR3: AMRGPDNEQF
V: TRBV5-1; size: .; D: .; J: TRBJ2-7; CDR3: ASSLALLKARPPYEQY
V: TRBV24-1; size: .; D: .; J: TRBJ2-7; CDR3: ATSDFTGTEQY
V: TRBV29-1; size: many; D: .; J: TRBJ2-7; CDR3: SVVGTHSYEQY
V: TRBV5-1; size: .; D: .; J: TRBJ2-5; CDR3: ASSLGQGGSQETQY
V: TRBV5-6; size: few; D: .; J: TRBJ2-7; CDR3: ASSLGALPRDEQY
V: TRBV9; size: .; D: TRBD2; J: TRBJ2-2; CDR3: ASKSGRSNTGELF
V: TRBV10-3; size: many; D: .; J: TRBJ2-3; CDR3: AISEGGHETDTQY
V: TRBV10-3; size: .; D: .; J: TRBJ2-7; CDR3: AISPDSNEQY
V: TRBV29-1; size: many; D: .; J: TRBJ1-2; CDR3: SVEGDLNYGYT
V: TRBV12-3/TRBV12-4; size: .; D: .; J: TRBJ2-1; CDR3: ASSLQLAYNEQF
V: TRBV5-1; size: .; D: .; J: TRBJ2-1; CDR3: ASSSNVQGKNEQF
V: TRBV28; size: few; D: TRBD2; J: TRBJ2-1; CDR3: ASSPLGSGGGNEQF
V: TRBV14; size: .; D: .; J: TRBJ1-1; CDR3: ASSPRVGVGTEAF
V: TRBV29-1; size: .; D: TRBD1; J: TRBJ2-1; CDR3: SVGQNHNEQF